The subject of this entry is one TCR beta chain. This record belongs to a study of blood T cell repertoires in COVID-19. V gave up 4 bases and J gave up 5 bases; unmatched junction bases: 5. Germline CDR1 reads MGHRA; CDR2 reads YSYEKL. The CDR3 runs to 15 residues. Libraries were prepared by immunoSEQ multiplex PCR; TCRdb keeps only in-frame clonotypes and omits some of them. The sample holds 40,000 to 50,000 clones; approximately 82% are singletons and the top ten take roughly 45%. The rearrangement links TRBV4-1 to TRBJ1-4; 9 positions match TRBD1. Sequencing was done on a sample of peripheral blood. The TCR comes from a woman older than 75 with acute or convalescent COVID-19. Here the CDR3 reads CASSLYGTGNEKLFF. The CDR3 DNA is TGCGCCAGCAGCCTTTACGGGACAGGGAATGAAAAACTGTTTTTT.